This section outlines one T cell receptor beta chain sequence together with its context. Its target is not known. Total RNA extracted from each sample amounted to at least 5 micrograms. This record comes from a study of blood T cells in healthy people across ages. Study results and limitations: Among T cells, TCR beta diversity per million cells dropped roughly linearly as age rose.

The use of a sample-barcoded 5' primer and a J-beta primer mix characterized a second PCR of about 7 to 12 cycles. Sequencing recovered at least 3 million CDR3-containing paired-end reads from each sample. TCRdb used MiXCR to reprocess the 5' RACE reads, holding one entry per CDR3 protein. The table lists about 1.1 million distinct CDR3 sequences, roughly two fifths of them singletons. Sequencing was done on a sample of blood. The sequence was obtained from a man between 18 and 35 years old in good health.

This chain's CDR3 is CASSQRDQRGGETQYF. CDR3 DNA: TGCGCCAGCAGCCAACGAGACCAGCGGGGCGGGGAGACCCAGTACTTC. The chain uses TRBV4-3 and TRBJ2-5, with TRBD2 matching over 7 bases. This CDR3 region has 16 residues. V was clipped by 2 bases and J by 5 bases; unmatched bases: 11. Germline lookup yields CDR1 LGHNA and CDR2 YSLEER.